The entry below gives a single T cell receptor (beta chain) sequence along with its context. The antigen remains undetermined. These data come from a study of OX40 agonist ivuxolimab in advanced cancers. At the level of the study: Patients took ivuxolimab, an agonistic anti-OX40 (CD134) antibody. Averaging about 60 years in age, with a range of roughly 23 to 80, the cohort was around 87% male.

The repertoire was sequenced with immunoSEQ multiplex PCR; TCRdb's copy has only in-frame clones and lacks some. This sample yields tens of thousands of clones, of which over 80% are seen a single time; around 0.3% belongs to the top ten. Whole-study results and caveats: Antigen specificity was not determined for the expanded peripheral T cells.

Material: CD4+ or CD8+ T cells sorted from blood, obtained in a trial of the OX40 agonist ivuxolimab. The source of this sequence is an adult with an advanced solid tumor such as melanoma, head and neck, liver or kidney cancer.

The CDR3, as DNA: TGTGCCAGCACAAACACAGGTGGCACAGATACGCAGTATTTT. Translated, it gives CASTNTGGTDTQYF. The chain couples TRBV6-1 to TRBJ2-3; possible D gene TRBD1, 5 bases. CDR1 is MNHNS and CDR2 is SASEGT in the germline V gene. The CDR3 consists of 14 residues. V was shortened by 7 bases and J by 1 base, with 12 bases between the two germline ends.